These 10 T cell receptor beta chains came from one sample sequenced in a study of shared clonotypes between healthy human individuals. Clones were read by immunoSEQ multiplex PCR, and TCRdb kept only the in-frame ones, dropping some. This repertoire shows 490,000 or so clones, roughly 85% found once; its top ten account for approximately 12%. Sequenced material: PBMCs. Receptors were obtained from a woman between 40 and 50 years old in good health. Some clones in this sample may be carry-over from other donors' samples.

Remarks on this clone: This likely stems from a read error, as it lies one base from a far larger clone. The chain joins TRBV25-1 to TRBJ2-3; no clear D. V was pared by 7 bases and J by 10 bases, with 12 bases between. The CDR3 extends over 11 amino acids. Germline V gene data show CDR1 as MGHDK and CDR2 as SYGVNS. The CDR3 loop reads CASTQSHAQYF. CDR3 coding DNA: TGTGCCAGCACGCAGTCACATGCGCAGTATTTT. Using reference TRBV25-1 and TRBJ2-3 for the parts outside the CDR3, the full variable domain is EADIYQTPRYLVIGTGKKITLECSQTMGHDKMYWYQQDPGMELHLIHYSYGVNSTEKGDLSSESTVSRIRTEHFPLTLESARPSHTSQYLCASTQSHAQYFGPGTRLTVL.

CDR3 residues: CASSLAGVGASTDTQYF. CDR3 sequence (DNA): TGTGCCAGCAGCTTGGCCGGGGTGGGGGCTAGCACAGATACGCAGTATTTT. The V and J genes are TRBV5-6 and TRBJ2-3; perhaps TRBD1 as D (6 bases). In germline, CDR1 is SGHDT, CDR2 YYEEEE. The ends were cut back, 0 bases at V and 0 bases at J, with 14 bases in the middle. The CDR3 loop spans 17 amino acids.

With respect to this clone: Given a much more abundant clone one base away, this may be a read error. CDR3 loop: CAISGQTGELLF. Here the CDR3 DNA reads TGTGCCATCAGTGGACAAACCGGGGAGCTGCTTTTT. The chain uses TRBV10-3 and TRBJ2-2; the D gene is possibly TRBD2 (5 bases). This CDR3 is built from 12 residues. Per the germline V gene, CDR1 is ENHRY and CDR2 is SYGVKD.

The J gene is TRBJ1-4, the V gene TRBV19; D ambiguous. This CDR3 has 15 amino acids. V gave up 7 bases and J gave up 4 bases, with 16 bases separating them. Germline V CDR1 and CDR2: LNHDA, SQIVND (reference sequence). The CDR3 is CASKVGQAGNEKLFF. The CDR3 DNA sequence: TGTGCCAGTAAGGTGGGCCAAGCCGGTAATGAAAAACTGTTTTTT.

The genes are TRBV5-1 and TRBJ2-3; a possible D gene is TRBD2 (5 bases). The CDR3 loop spans 14 amino acids. Germline V gives CDR1 SGHRS, CDR2 YFSETQ. Trimming removed 0 bases from V and 6 bases from J, with 11 bases in between. The CDR3 DNA is TGCGCCAGCAGCTTGGGGGCGGGCGGTGATACGCAGTATTTT. This sequence encodes CASSLGAGGDTQYF.

The V call is TRBV2, the J call TRBJ1-2, with 7 bases matching TRBD1. V shed 1 base, J shed 7 bases, and the junction held 9 bases outside the gene matches. The germline gives CDR1 SNHLY, CDR2 FYNNEI. This CDR3 region has 15 residues. The CDR3 sequence: CASSEGEGARIGYTF. CDR3 coding DNA: TGTGCCAGCAGTGAAGGGGAGGGGGCTCGTATTGGCTACACCTTC.

The rearrangement joins TRBV6-5 to TRBJ2-7; possible D gene TRBD1, 6 bases. Trimming pared 4 bases from V and 7 bases from J, leaving 17 bases between. The CDR3 is 14 residues long. The V gene's germline CDR1 is MNHEY and CDR2 SVGAGI. The CDR3 region is CASSSGTARGEQYF. CDR3 sequence (DNA): TGTGCCAGCAGTTCCGGGACGGCAAGGGGGGAGCAGTACTTC.

The chain employs TRBV28 and TRBJ2-7; no clear D gene. This CDR3 has 15 residues. V was cut by 6 bases and J by 0 bases, with 15 bases left in between. Germline V gene data show CDR1 as MDHEN and CDR2 as SYDVKM. In nucleotides, the CDR3 is TGTGCCAGCAGCCCCGAGGTTGGGGTCTCCTACGAGCAGTACTTC. It codes for CASSPEVGVSYEQYF. The full variable domain, its missing parts supplied by reference TRBV28 and TRBJ2-7, is DVKVTQSSRYLVKRTGEKVFLECVQDMDHENMFWYRQDPGLGLRLIYFSYDVKMKEKGDIPEGYSVSREKKERFSLILESASTNQTSMYLCASSPEVGVSYEQYFGPGTRLTVT.

This clone has a handful of counts. Other nucleotide sequences from this sample produce the same CDR3. The V call is TRBV2, the J call TRBJ1-1; tentatively, D is TRBD1 (6 bases). This CDR3 comprises 13 residues. In germline, CDR1 is SNHLY, CDR2 FYNNEI. With 8 bases removed from V and 0 bases from J, the gap between germline ends came to 10 bases. This chain's CDR3 is CASSGDMNTEAFF. In DNA, the CDR3 is TGTGCCAGCTCAGGGGACATGAACACTGAAGCTTTCTTT.

In this sample, this clone turned up many times. The chain links TRBV4-3 to TRBJ2-3, with TRBD1 matching 9 bases. With 4 bases clipped from V and 4 bases from J, the junction kept 9 bases outside the gene matches. The V gene's germline CDR1 is LGHNA and CDR2 YSLEER. The CDR3 contains 16 residues. The CDR3: CASSPNPGTGSDTQYF. The CDR3 nucleotides are TGCGCCAGCAGCCCGAACCCCGGGACAGGGTCAGATACGCAGTATTTT.